This TCR beta chain stems from a study of blood T cells in healthy people across ages. On the study more broadly: Per every two T cells, about one barcoded beta molecule was captured by template switching.

This clonotype was detected a few times. Antigen specificity is unknown. Trimming took 5 bases from V and 4 from J; bases not matched to a gene: 5. CDR3 length equals 14 residues. The germline V gene has CDR1 SEHNR and CDR2 FQNEAQ (reference sequence). Next came a second PCR, run for about 7 to 12 cycles, which used a sample-barcoded 5' primer along with a J-beta primer mix. One entry per CDR3 protein results from TCRdb running MiXCR on the 5' RACE reads. The table shows fewer than 2,000,000 distinct CDR3 sequences, with about 35% occurring only once. General observations from the study: Greater diversity and more naive CD4+ cells were seen in long-lived donors than in aged donors. Estimated diversity across one million T cells was deemed an underestimate.

The sequence derives from a woman aged 30 to 39 in good health. Sequenced material: blood. V usage is TRBV7-9 and J usage is TRBJ1-2, with 9 bases that match TRBD1. The CDR3 loop reads CASSGTGRGYGYTF. The CDR3 nucleotides read TGTGCCAGCAGCGGGACAGGGAGGGGCTATGGCTACACCTTC.